The 2 T cell receptor beta chains listed next were all sequenced from one sample in a study of cytomegalovirus exposure and HLA in healthy donors. The PCR had 60 Vbeta and 13 Jbeta primers. Assay used: immunoSEQ multiplex PCR; TCRdb lists only in-frame clones, some missing. The sample includes 150,000 to 200,000 clones, about nine tenths seen only once; the top ten take more than 1%. The specimen was PBMCs. The receptor source for this set is a boy aged 2 to 10 in good health and CMV-seronegative.

About this clone: The junction departs from germline at one end; a sequencing error may be responsible. The chain recombines TRBV7-9 with TRBJ2-5; D not certain. This CDR3 comprises 13 residues. Germline CDR1 SEHNR, CDR2 FQNEAQ (reference sequence). For the CDR3, the DNA is TGTTCCAGCAGCTTAGATTTCAGAGAGACCCAGTACTTC. Residues: CSSSLDFRETQYF.

The chain uses TRBV30 and TRBJ2-3; D not certain. The germline V gene has CDR1 GTSNPN and CDR2 SVGIG (reference sequence). The CDR3 is made up of 14 amino acids. Trimming cost V 2 bases and J 0 bases, with 9 bases left between them. Written as DNA, the CDR3 is TGTGCCTGGAGTTACTATGGAAGCACAGATACGCAGTATTTT. This translates into CAWSYYGSTDTQYF.